This TCR beta chain emerged from a study of blood T cell repertoires in COVID-19. Study-wide background: T cells, B-cell-depleted T cells, or PBMCs supplied cDNA or gDNA.

Only in-frame clones appear in the TCRdb table, and some are missing; sequencing was by immunoSEQ multiplex PCR. The sample has 120,000 or so clones; roughly four fifths are singletons. Germline V gene data show CDR1 as LGHDT and CDR2 as YNNKEL (reference sequence). The CDR3 runs to 14 residues. The germline V and J ends were trimmed by 5 bases and 5 bases, with 13 bases remaining between them. V and J are TRBV3-1 (or the pseudogene TRBV3-2) and TRBJ2-1; tentative D call: TRBD2 (6 bases). This receptor was obtained from a man aged 55 to 70 with acute or convalescent COVID-19. Sequencing used peripheral blood. CDR3 residues: CASSLFRGNNEQFF. The CDR3 DNA reads TGTGCCAGCAGCTTGTTCCGGGGGAACAATGAGCAGTTCTTC.